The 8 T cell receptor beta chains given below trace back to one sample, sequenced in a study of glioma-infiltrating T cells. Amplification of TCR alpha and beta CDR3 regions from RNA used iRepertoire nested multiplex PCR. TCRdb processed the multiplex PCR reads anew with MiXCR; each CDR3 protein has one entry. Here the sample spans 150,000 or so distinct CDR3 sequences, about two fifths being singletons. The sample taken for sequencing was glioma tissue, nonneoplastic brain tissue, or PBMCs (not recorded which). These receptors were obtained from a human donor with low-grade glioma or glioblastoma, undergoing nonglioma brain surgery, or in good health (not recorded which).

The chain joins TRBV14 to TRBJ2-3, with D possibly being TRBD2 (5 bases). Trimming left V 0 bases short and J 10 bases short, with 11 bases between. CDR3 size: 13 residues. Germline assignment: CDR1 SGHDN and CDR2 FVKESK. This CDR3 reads CASSQDNGVAQYF. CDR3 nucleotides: TGTGCCAGCAGCCAAGATAACGGGGTTGCGCAGTATTTT.

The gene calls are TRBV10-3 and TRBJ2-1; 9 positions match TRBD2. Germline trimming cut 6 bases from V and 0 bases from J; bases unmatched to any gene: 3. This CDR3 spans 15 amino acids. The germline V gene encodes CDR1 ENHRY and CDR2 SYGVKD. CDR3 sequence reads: CAIRPSGNSYNEQFF. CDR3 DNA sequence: TGTGCCATCAGGCCTAGCGGGAACTCCTACAATGAGCAGTTCTTC.

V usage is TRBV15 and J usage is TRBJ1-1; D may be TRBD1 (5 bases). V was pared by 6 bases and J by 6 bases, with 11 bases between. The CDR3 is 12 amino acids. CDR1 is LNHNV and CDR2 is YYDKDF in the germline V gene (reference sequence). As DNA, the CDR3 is TGTGCCACCAGTCAAGGGGATGCTGAAGCTTTCTTT. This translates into CATSQGDAEAFF.

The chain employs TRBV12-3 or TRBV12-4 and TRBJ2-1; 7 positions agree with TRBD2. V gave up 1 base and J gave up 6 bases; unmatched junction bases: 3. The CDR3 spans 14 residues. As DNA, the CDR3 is TGTGCCAGCAGTTTAGGAGCGGGGTTCAATGAGCAGTTCTTC. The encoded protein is CASSLGAGFNEQFF.

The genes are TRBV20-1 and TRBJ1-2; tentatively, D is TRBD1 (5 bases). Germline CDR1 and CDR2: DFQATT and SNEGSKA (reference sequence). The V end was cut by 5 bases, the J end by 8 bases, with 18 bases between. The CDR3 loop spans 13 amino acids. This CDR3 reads CSAHLSGMRGYTF. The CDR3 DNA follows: TGCAGTGCTCATCTCTCAGGGATGCGGGGCTACACCTTC.

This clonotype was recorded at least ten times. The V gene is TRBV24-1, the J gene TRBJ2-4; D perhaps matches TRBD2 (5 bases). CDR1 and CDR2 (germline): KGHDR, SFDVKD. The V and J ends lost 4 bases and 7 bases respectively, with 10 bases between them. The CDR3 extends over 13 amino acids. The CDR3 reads CATSDSGGNIQYF. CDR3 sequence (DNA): TGTGCCACCAGTGACTCCGGAGGTAACATTCAGTACTTC.

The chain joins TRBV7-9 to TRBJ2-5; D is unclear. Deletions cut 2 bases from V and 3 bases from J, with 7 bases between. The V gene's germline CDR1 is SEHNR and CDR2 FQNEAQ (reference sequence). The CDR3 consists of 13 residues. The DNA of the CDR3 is TGTGCCAGCAGCTTAAGTACAAAAGAGACCCAGTACTTC. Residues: CASSLSTKETQYF.

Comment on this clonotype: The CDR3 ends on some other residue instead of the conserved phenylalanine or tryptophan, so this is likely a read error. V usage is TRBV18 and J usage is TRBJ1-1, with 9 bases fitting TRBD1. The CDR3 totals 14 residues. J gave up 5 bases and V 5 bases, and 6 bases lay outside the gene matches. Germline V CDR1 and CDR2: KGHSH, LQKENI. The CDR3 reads CASSSTGGATEAFL. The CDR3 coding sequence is TGTGCCAGCTCATCCACAGGGGGCGCGACTGAAGCTTTCCTT.